These 7 T cell receptor beta chains were all obtained from the same sample, sequenced in a study of control samples from healthy donors and cancer patients. The table came from immunoSEQ multiplex PCR; TCRdb's copy has only in-frame clones and leaves some out. The table shows about 150,000 clones, with 91% occurring only once. The sequenced material came from blood. The source of these receptors is a woman aged 40 to 50 in good health.

The chain has TRBV3-1 (or the pseudogene TRBV3-2) and TRBJ2-2; D not resolved. Looked up from germline, CDR1 is LGHDT and CDR2 is YNNKEL (reference sequence). CDR3 size: 15 residues. V was shortened by 4 bases and J by 0 bases, with 9 bases between the two germline ends. CDR3 coding DNA: TGTGCCAGCAGCCCGCAGCCAACGAACACCGGGGAGCTGTTTTTT. Protein product: CASSPQPTNTGELFF.

The chain joins TRBV7-9 to TRBJ1-2; 7 bases are a match to TRBD1. Trimming cost V 5 bases and J 3 bases; bases outside gene matches: 6. The CDR3 sequence is 14 residues long. Germline V gene sequence: CDR1 SEHNR, CDR2 FQNEAQ (reference sequence). CDR3 sequence (DNA): TGTGCCAGCAGCCCCGGACAGGCAGACTATGGCTACACCTTC. Residues: CASSPGQADYGYTF.

The chain joins TRBV4-1 to TRBJ1-3; D gene uncertain. The CDR3 runs 15 residues. V was pared by 0 bases and J by 0 bases, with 6 bases between. CDR1 is MGHRA, CDR2 YSYEKL, per germline. CDR3 sequence (DNA): TGCGCCAGCAGCCAAGATATGGGCTCTGGAAACACCATATATTTT. It specifies CASSQDMGSGNTIYF.

In this sample, this clone turned up a few times. This chain uses TRBV6-5 with TRBJ1-5; 8 bases fit TRBD1. The germline gives CDR1 MNHEY, CDR2 SVGAGI. This CDR3 is 13 amino acids long. V lost 5 bases and J lost 6; bases outside the gene matches: 3. The CDR3 sequence is CASSRTGTQPQHF. The CDR3 coding sequence is TGTGCCAGCAGTCGGACAGGGACTCAGCCCCAGCATTTT.

Remarks on this clone: A read error may account for a junction end that differs from germline. The chain links TRBV5-4 to TRBJ2-2; perhaps D is TRBD1 or TRBD2 (6 bases each). CDR3 size: 15 residues. Germline assignment: CDR1 SGHNT and CDR2 YYREEE (reference sequence). Here the CDR3 reads CASSRGGGNAGELFF. The CDR3 DNA reads as TGTGCCAGCAGCCGCGGAGGGGGGAACGCCGGGGAGCTGTTTTTT. The whole variable domain, remainder taken from reference TRBV5-4 and TRBJ2-2, is ETGVTQSPTHLIKTRGQQVTLRCSSQSGHNTVSWYQQALGQGPQFIFQYYREEENGRGNFPPRFSGLQFPNYSSELNVNALELDDSALYLCASSRGGGNAGELFFGEGSRLTVL.

The genes are TRBV23-1 and TRBJ1-5; D call uncertain. TRBV23-1 is placed among ORFs of uncertain function. Trimming left V 2 bases short and J 5 bases short, with 16 bases between. This CDR3 is built from 16 residues. In nucleotides, the CDR3 is TGCGCCAGCAGTCAAGCTTTTAGAGTGGGGTATCAGCCCCAGCATTTT. It yields the protein CASSQAFRVGYQPQHF.

The J gene is TRBJ2-7, the V gene TRBV4-1; possible D gene TRBD1, 6 bases. Trimming removed 0 bases from V and 3 bases from J, with 15 bases in between. Per germline, CDR1 MGHRA and CDR2 YSYEKL. There are 16 residues in the CDR3. The CDR3 sequence is CASSQDLVGAYYEQYF. The CDR3 coding sequence is TGCGCCAGCAGCCAAGATTTGGTGGGGGCTTACTACGAGCAGTACTTC.